This T cell receptor (beta chain) was retrieved from a study of blood T cells in healthy people across ages. This clonotype was picked up one time. Its antigen is undetermined. An end of the junction does not agree with germline; a read error may underlie this. The CDR3 sequence is 15 residues long. Germline CDR1 reads SEHNR; CDR2 reads FQNEAQ (reference sequence). Study results and caveats: Older age went with lower TCR beta diversity per million T cells, in a roughly linear way. It was the long-lived donors that had more naive CD4+ cells and higher diversity than aged donors.

Alongside a J-beta primer mix, a sample-barcoded 5' primer served in a second PCR lasting about 6 to 12 cycles. TCRdb analysed the 5' RACE reads with MiXCR anew, one entry per CDR3 protein. The profile shows fewer than 2,000,000 distinct CDR3 sequences, about two fifths of them singletons. This chain connects TRBV7-9 to TRBJ2-7, with TRBD1 identical over 10 bases. The receptor comes from a human donor in good health. Material for sequencing was blood. CDR3 region: CANSWDRGSSYEQYF. The CDR3 DNA is TGTGCCAACAGCTGGGACAGGGGCAGCTCCTACGAGCAGTACTTC.